These 20 T cell receptor beta chains were all obtained from the same sample, sequenced in a study of spatial heterogeneity in lung cancer. One entry per CDR3 protein, called by TCRdb with MiXCR from the 5' RACE reads. The repertoire has approximately 40,000 distinct CDR3 sequences, roughly 7.4% of them found once; the top ten carry roughly 28%. The time point here: sample taken at primary tumor resection. Unsorted tumor, nontumor lung tissue or cryopreserved PBMC supplied the whole RNA. The material sequenced was PBMCs, taken at surgery. These receptors were collected from a male donor with early-stage non-small cell lung cancer.

The chain is built from TRBV15 and TRBJ2-7; no firm D call. Trimming stripped 9 bases from V and 3 bases from J, with 18 bases between. The germline V gene has CDR1 LNHNV and CDR2 YYDKDF (reference sequence). The CDR3 has 14 amino acids. CDR3 bases: TGTGCCACACCGAGACGGTCTAGGTACTACGAGCAGTACGTC. Translated: CATPRRSRYYEQYV.

This clonotype was seen ten or more times. The rearrangement joins TRBV7-9 to TRBJ2-6; D possibly corresponds to TRBD1 (5 bases). This CDR3 region has 15 residues. V was pared by 3 bases and J by 4 bases, with 10 bases between. Germline-derived CDR1 and CDR2 are SEHNR and FQNEAQ (reference sequence). The CDR3 here is CASSFQGTGANVLTF. CDR3 sequence (DNA): TGTGCCAGCAGCTTCCAGGGTACAGGGGCCAACGTCCTGACTTTC. Using reference TRBV7-9 and TRBJ2-6 for the parts outside the CDR3, the full variable domain is DTGVSQNPRHKITKRGQNVTFRCDPISEHNRLYWYRQTLGQGPEFLTYFQNEAQLEKSRLLSDRFSAERPKGSFSTLEIQRTEQGDSAMYLCASSFQGTGANVLTFGAGSRLTVL.

This clonotype was recorded many times. The chain is built from TRBV7-2 and TRBJ1-2, with D uncertain. Germline V lookup: CDR1 SGHTA, CDR2 FQGNSA. V lost 7 bases to trimming and J lost 4 bases, with 13 bases between them. The CDR3 totals 13 residues. This CDR3 reads CASTRIGGYGYTF. CDR3 DNA: TGTGCCAGCACCCGTATCGGCGGCTATGGCTACACCTTC.

This clonotype was picked up many times. V gene TRBV6-2 or TRBV6-3 combines with J gene TRBJ2-7, with TRBD2 as a possible D gene (6 bases). The CDR3 has 15 amino acids. V lost 0 bases and J 3 bases, leaving 12 bases between the germline ends. The germline V gene has CDR1 MNHEY and CDR2 SVGEGT. The CDR3 sequence is CASSYSIPEGYEQYF. The CDR3 coding sequence is TGTGCCAGCAGTTACTCGATACCGGAGGGCTACGAGCAGTACTTC.

This clonotype appeared many times. The chain recombines TRBV6-5 with TRBJ1-2; 9 positions agree with TRBD1. Germline lookup yields CDR1 MNHEY and CDR2 SVGAGI. V gave up 0 bases and J gave up 4 bases; unmatched junction bases: 0. CDR3 size: 14 residues. CDR3: CASSYSTGGYGYTF. CDR3 DNA sequence: TGTGCCAGCAGTTACTCGACAGGGGGCTATGGCTACACCTTC.

The rearrangement uses TRBV20-1 and TRBJ2-4; D not resolved. Germline CDR1 is DFQATT and CDR2 is SNEGSKA (reference sequence). CDR3 length equals 15 residues. Trimming removed 7 bases at V and 2 bases at J, with 18 bases between. The CDR3 nucleotides are TGCAGTGTTAGCAGCCAGGCTTTAACCAAAAACATTCAGTACTTC. Translated: CSVSSQALTKNIQYF.

This clonotype was counted ten times or more. The V gene is TRBV11-2, the J gene TRBJ2-1; 8 bases align to TRBD2. This CDR3 has 16 residues. The junction had 11 bases not matched to a gene; V was cut back by 5 bases and J by 5 bases. CDR1 is SGHAT, CDR2 FQNNGV, per germline. CDR3 DNA: TGTGCCAGCAGCCAATATCAGCGGGGGACTAACAATGAGCAGTTCTTC. It is translated as CASSQYQRGTNNEQFF.

This clonotype was seen at least ten times. The CDR3 loop is CASSKARMSPAPSDDF. In DNA, the CDR3 is TGTGCCAGCAGCAAAGCGCGGATGAGCCCTGCCCCCAGTGACGACTTC. The chain uses TRBV21-1 and TRBJ2-5; the D call TRBD1 from the table was never checked on the DNA. TRBV21-1 is designated a pseudogene. CDR3 length: 16 residues.

This clonotype was picked up many times. V usage is TRBV7-8 and J usage is TRBJ2-7, with D uncertain. Trimming shortened V by 8 bases and J by 2 bases, and 13 bases separated the two germline ends. This CDR3 spans 13 amino acids. Germline-derived CDR1 and CDR2 are SGHVS and FQNEAQ. Here the CDR3 DNA reads TGTGCCAGCTCCGGCAGGTTGGCCTACGAGCAGTACGTC. Its translation: CASSGRLAYEQYV.

CDR3 residues: CASSFAGRNNSPLHF. Written as DNA, the CDR3 is TGTGCCAGCAGTTTCGCGGGCAGGAATAATTCACCCCTCCACTTT. The chain joins TRBV6-2 or TRBV6-3 to TRBJ1-6, with unresolved D. This CDR3 has 15 residues. V lost 4 bases, J lost 5 bases, and 12 bases lay in between. Germline V CDR1 and CDR2: MNHEY, SVGEGT.

This clonotype occurred many times. The chain is built from TRBV12-3 or TRBV12-4 and TRBJ1-1, with 9 nucleotides matching TRBD1. The CDR3 has 14 amino acids. V lost 6 bases and J lost 4; bases outside the gene matches: 6. The CDR3, as DNA: TGTGCCAGCAGATATGACAGGGGGTCCACTGAAGCTTTCTTT. This sequence encodes CASRYDRGSTEAFF.

This clonotype was counted at least ten times. The rearrangement uses TRBV6-5 and TRBJ1-1; 7 bases align to TRBD1. The germline V gene encodes CDR1 MNHEY and CDR2 SVGAGI. With V trimmed by 0 bases and J by 0 bases, 7 bases remained unmatched. The CDR3 runs to 17 residues. In nucleotides, the CDR3 is TGTGCCAGCAGTTACTCGGGACAGTTCTTAATGAACACTGAAGCTTTCTTT. It translates to CASSYSGQFLMNTEAFF.

This clonotype showed up many times. This chain uses TRBV2 with TRBJ1-1, with D maybe TRBD1 (5 bases). The CDR3 spans 16 residues. Germline V gene data show CDR1 as SNHLY and CDR2 as FYNNEI. V lost 4 bases and J 6 bases, leaving 21 bases between the germline ends. The CDR3 sequence: CASSAVPRDLGAEAFF. The CDR3 DNA follows: TGTGCCAGCAGTGCTGTTCCACGGGATTTAGGGGCTGAAGCTTTCTTT.

This clonotype showed up just a few times. V usage is TRBV9 and J usage is TRBJ2-7; TRBD2 agrees at 10 bases. This CDR3 comprises 15 residues. The trim removed 0 bases at V and 5 bases at J, leaving 5 bases unmatched. Germline values: CDR1 SGDLS, CDR2 YYNGEE. CDR3: CASSVDGTSDNEQYF. The CDR3 region has the DNA TGTGCCAGCAGCGTAGACGGGACTAGCGACAACGAGCAGTACTTC.

This clonotype was seen repeatedly, ten times or more. The chain's CDR3 is CASSVGGLSTDTQYF. The CDR3 nucleotides read TGTGCCAGCAGCGTCGGCGGGCTAAGCACAGATACGCAGTATTTT. The rearrangement links TRBV9 to TRBJ2-3, with D maybe TRBD2 (5 bases). Trimming left V 2 bases short and J 0 bases short, with 10 bases between. The CDR3 is 15 amino acids. In germline, CDR1 is SGDLS, CDR2 YYNGEE. The whole variable domain, filled in from reference TRBV9 and TRBJ2-3, reads DSGVTQTPKHLITATGQRVTLRCSPRSGDLSVYWYQQSLDQGLQFLIQYYNGEERAKGNILERFSAQQFPDLHSELNLSSLELGDSALYFCASSVGGLSTDTQYFGPGTRLTVL.

This clonotype was detected many times. The chain joins TRBV5-5 to TRBJ2-3; 13 nucleotides match TRBD2. V gave up 4 bases and J gave up 4 bases; unmatched junction bases: 9. This CDR3 is 17 amino acids long. Germline V CDR1 and CDR2: SGHKS, YYEKEE (reference sequence). The CDR3 spells CASSRTSGGPRPDTQYF. CDR3 nucleotide sequence: TGTGCCAGCAGCAGGACTAGCGGGGGCCCTCGACCAGATACGCAGTATTTT.

This clonotype came up many times. The chain has TRBV2 and TRBJ1-5; 7 nucleotides line up with TRBD1. CDR1 and CDR2 from the germline V gene are SNHLY and FYNNEI. With 5 bases clipped from V and 9 bases from J, the junction kept 10 bases outside the gene matches. CDR3 length: 14 amino acids. CDR3 protein: CASSRTGVRGPQHF. For the CDR3, the DNA is TGTGCCAGCAGTCGGACAGGCGTTAGGGGGCCCCAGCATTTT.

The V call is TRBV24-1, the J call TRBJ1-5, with 10 positions matching TRBD1. Germline CDR1 and CDR2: KGHDR and SFDVKD. This CDR3 is built from 16 residues. The J segment lost 2 bases and the V segment lost 1 base, leaving 1 base of the junction unmatched. The DNA for the CDR3 is TGTGCCACCAGTGATTTAGGGACAGGGGGCAATCAGCCCCAGCATTTT. Translating gives CATSDLGTGGNQPQHF.

This clonotype was counted many times. J is TRBJ1-4 and V is TRBV7-6, with 7 bases aligning to TRBD1. Germline CDR1 reads SGHVS; CDR2 reads FNYEAQ. The V segment lost 1 base and the J segment 7 bases; nucleotides outside the gene matches: 3. The CDR3 contains 14 residues. DNA for the CDR3: TGTGCCAGCAGCTTAGGACAGGGTGGTGAAAAACTGTTTTTT. It specifies CASSLGQGGEKLFF.

The V call is TRBV21-1, the J call TRBJ2-7; TRBD1 was called by the table and not checked on the DNA. TRBV21-1 is a recognized pseudogene. The CDR3 runs to 16 residues. The CDR3 DNA reads as TGTGCCAGCAGCACTCGGTCGCAGGGGGAGGCCTACGAGCAGTACTTC. This codes for CASSTRSQGEAYEQYF.